This T cell receptor beta chain is from a study of response to subunit inactivated influenza vaccine. This clonotype was seen more than once but under ten times. From the RT-PCR reads, TCRdb called clonotypes with MiXCR, one entry per CDR3 protein. The profile covers more than 500,000 distinct CDR3 sequences, with about 10% appearing a single time and roughly 11% taken by the ten largest. Per germline, CDR1 DFQATT and CDR2 SNEGSKA (reference sequence). CDR3 length: 14 amino acids. J gave up 2 bases and V 6 bases, and 8 bases lay outside the gene matches. Another study also made use of these data, one on T cells expressing NK-cell markers. Per that study: The cDNA for TCR beta came from 5'RACE template switching with UMIs. Just one sequenced donor of eight was HCMV-seronegative, while seven were seropositive. Several experiments confined sorting to alpha-beta TCR T cells with an anti-gamma-delta TCR antibody. Expanded NKG2C+ T cell clones had unclear HCMV specificity.

This receptor was identified in a man aged 45-60 years who received an inactivated influenza vaccine. This sample comprised PBMCs from blood, obtained on the day of vaccination. This chain uses TRBV20-1 with TRBJ2-3, with 7 bases identical to TRBD2. This CDR3 is CSARDYLSTDTQYF. As DNA, the CDR3 is TGCAGTGCCCGGGACTACCTCTCCACAGATACGCAGTATTTT.